The clone carrying this T cell receptor (beta chain) was seen once. The V gene lost 4 bases and the J gene lost 9 bases, with 9 bases spanning the gap. The CDR3 is 12 residues long. Germline lookup yields CDR1 KGHDR and CDR2 SFDVKD. This entry is derived from a study of blood T cell repertoires in COVID-19. Study-level background: The samples span acute and convalescent COVID-19 from the United States, Italy and Spain. The cDNA or gDNA used as material had been derived from T cells, B-cell-depleted T cells, or PBMCs.

As handled by the study authors: Reference gene primer amplification gave nucleated cell count estimates. Libraries were prepared by immunoSEQ multiplex PCR; TCRdb keeps only in-frame clonotypes and omits some of them. V and J calls plus clone size are reproduced from that table; the DNA served to infer D and trimming. The sample yields about 140,000 clones, 78% seen once. J is TRBJ1-5 and V is TRBV24-1; D remains unclear. This TCR derives from a woman aged 55-70 years with acute or convalescent COVID-19. Sequenced material: peripheral blood. CDR3 region: CATSEARGPQHF. The CDR3 DNA follows: TGTGCCACCAGTGAGGCTCGAGGGCCCCAGCATTTT.